One sample yielded the 30 T cell receptor beta chains listed below, sequenced in a study of identical twins. MiXCR, applied by TCRdb to the 5' RACE reads, yields one record per CDR3 protein. The profile shows about 470,000 distinct CDR3 sequences, 20% to 25% of them singletons. The same sample was also used in a study of T cells expressing NK-cell markers.

Input material: CD4+ T cells sorted from blood. These receptors were obtained from a woman in her late teens or twenties in good health.

V usage is TRBV15 and J usage is TRBJ2-3, with D perhaps assigned TRBD1 or TRBD2 (6 bases each). CDR1 LNHNV and CDR2 YYDKDF come from the germline V gene (reference sequence). Trimming left V 4 bases short and J 5 bases short, with 13 bases between. The CDR3 spans 14 residues. CDR3 in DNA: TGTGCCACCAGCATAAGGGGGGCGGGAGATACGCAGTATTTT. Translating it yields CATSIRGAGDTQYF.

CDR3 sequence (DNA): TGCGCCAGCGCCGATTTTGGCTCCTACAATGAGCAGTTCTTC. This gives the protein CASADFGSYNEQFF. J is TRBJ2-1 and V is TRBV5-1; D gene unclear. CDR3 size: 14 residues. Germline V gives CDR1 SGHRS, CDR2 YFSETQ. Trimming cost V 7 bases and J 0 bases, with 11 bases left between them.

The chain uses TRBV4-2 and TRBJ2-1; D unresolved. Germline V CDR1 and CDR2: LGHNA, YNFKEQ. V was shortened by 4 bases and J by 0 bases, with 16 bases between the two germline ends. CDR3 length: 17 amino acids. The DNA of the CDR3 is TGTGCCAGCAGCCGTCCACGAGCCCTGAGCTCCTACAATGAGCAGTTCTTC. Its translation: CASSRPRALSSYNEQFF.

The chain uses TRBV7-9 and TRBJ2-3; 8 bases match TRBD2. Germline V gene lookup returns CDR1 SEHNR and CDR2 FQNEAQ (reference sequence). There are 16 residues in the CDR3. V shed 5 bases, J shed 5 bases, and the junction held 12 bases outside the gene matches. The CDR3, as DNA: TGTGCCAGCAGCGTAACTAGCGGACAAGGGAAAGATACGCAGTATTTT. Protein product: CASSVTSGQGKDTQYF.

The rearrangement uses TRBV9 and TRBJ2-2; 7 positions match TRBD2. Germline assignment: CDR1 SGDLS and CDR2 YYNGEE. The CDR3 spans 17 residues. V was clipped by 1 base and J by 1 base; unmatched bases: 7. The CDR3 loop is CASSVSPAGLNTGELFF. The DNA of the CDR3 is TGTGCCAGCAGCGTAAGCCCAGCGGGATTGAACACCGGGGAGCTGTTTTTT.

CDR3 coding DNA: TGTGCCAGCAGCTTAAGGGACAGGGGAGGCGATGAGCAGTTCTTC. Amino acid sequence: CASSLRDRGGDEQFF. The chain carries TRBV7-8 and TRBJ2-1; TRBD1 matches at 10 bases. V lost 2 bases and J lost 8; bases outside the gene matches: 6. The CDR3 spans 15 residues. The V gene's germline CDR1 is SGHVS and CDR2 FQNEAQ.

This clonotype has more than one count but fewer than ten. The chain recombines TRBV20-1 with TRBJ2-5, with D uncertain. Germline lookup yields CDR1 DFQATT and CDR2 SNEGSKA (reference sequence). The length of the CDR3 is 10 residues. V lost 5 bases and J 5 bases, leaving 6 bases between the germline ends. The CDR3 reads CSAAWETQYF. CDR3 bases: TGCAGTGCTGCCTGGGAGACCCAGTACTTC.

The V gene is TRBV10-1, the J gene TRBJ2-5; TRBD2 agrees at 11 bases. CDR1 and CDR2 from the germline V gene are WNHNN and SYGVQD (reference sequence). V trimming: 4 bases; J trimming: 3 bases; junction bases outside the gene matches: 4. CDR3 length: 15 amino acids. CDR3: CASSGGLAGKETQYF. In DNA, the CDR3 is TGCGCCAGCAGTGGTGGACTAGCGGGTAAAGAGACCCAGTACTTC.

V and J are TRBV7-2 and TRBJ2-7; 7 nucleotides align to TRBD1. J gave up 1 base and V 3 bases, and 6 bases lay outside the gene matches. The germline gives CDR1 SGHTA, CDR2 FQGNSA. The CDR3 totals 15 residues. In nucleotides, the CDR3 is TGTGCCAGCAGCTTCCGACAGGGATTGTCCTACGAGCAGTACTTC. Its protein product is CASSFRQGLSYEQYF.

The rearrangement links TRBV12-3 or TRBV12-4 to TRBJ2-5; 9 bases are a match to TRBD1. This CDR3 is built from 14 residues. J was trimmed by 7 bases and V by 7 bases; bases with no gene match: 10. The CDR3 here is CASTVPGQGWTQYF. CDR3 bases: TGTGCCAGCACCGTCCCGGGACAGGGATGGACCCAGTACTTC.

This clonotype has a handful of counts. The J gene is TRBJ2-3, the V gene TRBV20-1; 9 positions match TRBD2. Trimming took 6 bases from V and 1 from J; bases not matched to a gene: 8. The CDR3 sequence is 15 residues long. Looked up from germline, CDR1 is DFQATT and CDR2 is SNEGSKA (reference sequence). The CDR3 DNA is TGCAGTGCGCCGCGCAGGACTAGCGGCACAGATACGCAGTATTTT. As protein: CSAPRRTSGTDTQYF.

This clonotype was counted at least ten times. The chain recombines TRBV12-3 or TRBV12-4 with TRBJ1-2; D is undetermined. This CDR3 contains 12 residues. V was shortened by 3 bases and J by 3 bases, with 5 bases between the two germline ends. Here the CDR3 reads CASSFGDYGYTF. For the CDR3, the DNA is TGTGCCAGCAGTTTCGGGGACTATGGCTACACCTTC.

The chain links TRBV5-1 to TRBJ1-1, with no clear D. The germline V and J ends were trimmed by 4 bases and 3 bases, with 10 bases remaining between them. The CDR3 loop spans 13 amino acids. Germline V gives CDR1 SGHRS, CDR2 YFSETQ. CDR3 in DNA: TGCGCCAGCAGCCCGGAGGGTTACACTGAAGCTTTCTTT. It encodes CASSPEGYTEAFF.

This clonotype was counted a few times. This chain connects TRBV12-3 or TRBV12-4 to TRBJ2-3; D remains unclear. CDR3 size: 14 residues. Trimming removed 3 bases from V and 4 bases from J, with 11 bases in between. The CDR3 sequence: CASSLSEVPDTQYF. Here the CDR3 DNA reads TGTGCCAGCAGTTTGTCCGAGGTTCCAGATACGCAGTATTTT.

This rearrangement joins TRBV20-1 to TRBJ2-7; 7 bases line up with TRBD2. V shed 7 bases and J 4 bases; nucleotides not matched to a gene: 7. Looked up from germline, CDR1 is DFQATT and CDR2 is SNEGSKA (reference sequence). The CDR3 spans 12 residues. DNA for the CDR3: TGCAGTGTCAACGGGAGGCGTTACGAGCAGTACTTC. It codes for CSVNGRRYEQYF.

The chain recombines TRBV20-1 with TRBJ2-7, with 10 bases aligning to TRBD2. The CDR3 loop spans 15 amino acids. V lost 7 bases, J lost 4 bases, and 13 bases stayed unmatched. The V gene's germline CDR1 is DFQATT and CDR2 SNEGSKA (reference sequence). CDR3 loop: CSVMPASGRRYEQYF. In DNA, the CDR3 is TGCAGTGTTATGCCCGCTAGCGGGAGAAGGTACGAGCAGTACTTC.

This clonotype was observed a few times. The rearrangement links TRBV5-1 to TRBJ1-3, with D uncertain. Trimming took off 5 bases at V and 0 bases at J, with 21 bases between the two ends. Germline CDR1 and CDR2: SGHRS and YFSETQ. The CDR3 is 18 residues long. The CDR3 nucleotides are TGCGCCAGCAGTAGGTCGCCGGTGGGCGATTACTCTGGAAACACCATATATTTT. Protein product: CASSRSPVGDYSGNTIYF. The entire variable domain, with the rest obtained from reference TRBV5-1 and TRBJ1-3, is as follows: KAGVTQTPRYLIKTRGQQVTLSCSPISGHRSVSWYQQTPGQGLQFLFEYFSETQRNKGNFPGRFSGRQFSNSRSEMNVSTLELGDSALYLCASSRSPVGDYSGNTIYFGEGSWLTVV.

The gene calls are TRBV6-1 and TRBJ2-7; D gene unclear. CDR1 MNHNS and CDR2 SASEGT come from the germline V gene. There are 13 residues in the CDR3. The germline V and J ends were trimmed by 7 bases and 0 bases, with 10 bases remaining between them. The chain's CDR3 is CASTPPSSYEQYF. The CDR3 nucleotides read TGTGCCAGCACCCCGCCTTCCTCCTACGAGCAGTACTTC.

This clonotype has a single count. The CDR3 DNA follows: TGTGCCACCCTTGACGTGGCGGAGTTGGGACTAGCGGGAGGTAAGGGTACCTACAATGAGCAGTTCTTC. Its protein product is CATLDVAELGLAGGKGTYNEQFF. The chain uses TRBV24-1 and TRBJ2-1, with 15 bases fitting TRBD2. The V gene's germline CDR1 is KGHDR and CDR2 SFDVKD. V was pared by 9 bases and J by 2 bases, with 25 bases of the junction left unmatched. This CDR3 contains 23 residues.

The table lists this clonotype with a few counts. V usage is TRBV5-1 and J usage is TRBJ2-2, with D unclear. V was clipped by 2 bases and J by 5 bases, with 16 bases between them. CDR1 is SGHRS, CDR2 YFSETQ, per germline. This CDR3 contains 16 residues. The CDR3 here is CASSFQPDPRTGELFF. The CDR3 region has the DNA TGCGCCAGCAGCTTTCAACCGGATCCGAGGACCGGGGAGCTGTTTTTT.

The chain carries TRBV9 and TRBJ2-3; D possibly corresponds to TRBD1 (8 bases). The CDR3 contains 15 residues. Deletions cut 3 bases from V and 2 bases from J, with 13 bases between. The germline V gene has CDR1 SGDLS and CDR2 YYNGEE. The CDR3 DNA is TGTGCCAGCAGCGCCACAGGGGGGGACACAGATACGCAGTATTTT. It codes for CASSATGGDTDTQYF.

The J gene is TRBJ2-1, the V gene TRBV7-2, with 7 positions matching TRBD2. CDR3 size: 15 residues. J was trimmed by 4 bases and V by 1 base; bases with no gene match: 4. Germline V CDR1 and CDR2: SGHTA, FQGNSA. CDR3 amino acids: CASSLVRGVYNEQFF. The CDR3 nucleotides are TGTGCCAGCAGCTTAGTCCGGGGGGTTTACAATGAGCAGTTCTTC.

This clonotype occurred many times. This rearrangement joins TRBV12-3 or TRBV12-4 to TRBJ2-7, with D possibly being TRBD2 (5 bases). Deletions cut 3 bases from V and 3 bases from J, with 9 bases between. The CDR3 is 13 residues long. DNA for the CDR3: TGTGCCAGCAGTTTCGTCGAGGGCTACGAGCAGTACTTC. Protein: CASSFVEGYEQYF.

This clonotype was detected only a few times. The chain uses TRBV4-3 and TRBJ2-3, with 7 bases aligning to TRBD2. Germline values: CDR1 LGHNA, CDR2 YSLEER. CDR3 length equals 16 residues. V was clipped by 0 bases and J by 6 bases; unmatched bases: 9. This CDR3 is CASSQESSSGGDTQYF. CDR3 in DNA: TGCGCCAGCAGCCAAGAATCTTCTAGCGGTGGGGATACGCAGTATTTT.

This clonotype was seen just once. The chain is built from TRBV27 and TRBJ2-5; TRBD1 or TRBD2 may be the D gene (7 bases each). The CDR3 spans 16 residues. CDR1 is MNHEY, CDR2 SMNVEV, per germline (reference sequence). Trimming took off 7 bases at V and 2 bases at J, with 20 bases between the two ends. The CDR3 sequence: CASKSFGRGGQETQYF. The CDR3 nucleotides are TGTGCCAGCAAATCCTTCGGCAGGGGGGGTCAAGAGACCCAGTACTTC.

The chain's CDR3 is CASSAGGRGFQETQYF. The CDR3 nucleotides are TGTGCCAGCAGCGCGGGGGGGAGGGGATTTCAAGAGACCCAGTACTTC. J is TRBJ2-5 and V is TRBV9, with TRBD2 identical over 8 bases. The CDR3 runs to 16 residues. Germline lookup yields CDR1 SGDLS and CDR2 YYNGEE. The J segment lost 2 bases and the V segment lost 3 bases, leaving 9 bases of the junction unmatched.

There are a few counts of this clonotype. The chain is built from TRBV24-1 and TRBJ1-3; D gene unclear. CDR3 size: 14 residues. Trimming shortened V by 4 bases and J by 0 bases, and 6 bases separated the two germline ends. Germline assignment: CDR1 KGHDR and CDR2 SFDVKD. The CDR3 region is CATSDDNSGNTIYF. The CDR3 DNA follows: TGTGCCACCAGTGACGACAACTCTGGAAACACCATATATTTT.

This clonotype was counted a few times. J is TRBJ2-1 and V is TRBV24-1; 11 nucleotides align to TRBD2. Losses at the gene ends were 2 bases for V and 5 bases for J; bases not matched to a gene: 7. Per germline, CDR1 KGHDR and CDR2 SFDVKD. The CDR3 loop spans 17 amino acids. CDR3 DNA: TGTGCCACCAGTGATTCGGGGACTAGCGGACCCGACAATGAGCAGTTCTTC. It codes for CATSDSGTSGPDNEQFF.

The chain joins TRBV12-3 or TRBV12-4 to TRBJ2-1, with 8 bases fitting TRBD2. CDR3 length equals 14 residues. V lost 8 bases, J lost 2 bases, and 5 bases stayed unmatched. The CDR3 here is CASRGTSPYNEQFF. DNA for the CDR3: TGTGCCAGCCGCGGGACTAGTCCCTACAATGAGCAGTTCTTC.

Only one count was recorded for this clonotype. The chain uses TRBV6-1 and TRBJ2-5; the D call may be TRBD1 or TRBD2 (6 bases each). Trimming stripped 6 bases from V and 5 bases from J, with 22 bases between. The germline CDR1 and CDR2 sequences are MNHNS and SASEGT. CDR3 length: 16 amino acids. DNA of the CDR3: TGTGCCAGCAGGCGACGGTGGGGGGCCGAGACGGAGACCCAGTACTTC. It codes for CASRRRWGAETETQYF.